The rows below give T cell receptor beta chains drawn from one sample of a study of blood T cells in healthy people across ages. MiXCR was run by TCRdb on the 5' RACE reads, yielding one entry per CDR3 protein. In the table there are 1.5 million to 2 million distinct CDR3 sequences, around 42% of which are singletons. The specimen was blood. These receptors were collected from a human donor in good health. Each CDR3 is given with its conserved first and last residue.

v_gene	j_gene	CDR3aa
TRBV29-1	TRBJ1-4	CSGGPNNEKLFF
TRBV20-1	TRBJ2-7	CSASSDGDYEQYF
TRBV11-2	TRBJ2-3	CAGSQRGGRTDTQYF
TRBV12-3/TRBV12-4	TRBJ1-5	CASSFTLQPQHF
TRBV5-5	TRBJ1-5	CASSLAVGYGQPQHF
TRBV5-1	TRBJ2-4	CASSPDVAKNIQYF
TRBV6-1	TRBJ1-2	CASSTSGGPGYTF
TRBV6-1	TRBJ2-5	CASRFVQETQYF
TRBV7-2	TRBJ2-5	CASSLQPGGGQETQYF
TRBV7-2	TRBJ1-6	CASRPRGHGSNSPLHF
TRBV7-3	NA	CASSSRGGDEQYF
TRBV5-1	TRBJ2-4	CASRGDRYEGIQYF
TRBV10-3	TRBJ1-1	CAISTNTEAFF
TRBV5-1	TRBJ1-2	CASSLGGNSNYGYTF
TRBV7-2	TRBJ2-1	CASSHTDREINEQFF
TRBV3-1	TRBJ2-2	CASSHPPGTGTGELFF
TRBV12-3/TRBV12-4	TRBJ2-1	CASSFSGSHFQETQFF
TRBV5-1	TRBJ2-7	CASSLAAGGSSYEQYF
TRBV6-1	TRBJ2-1	CASSEGLLRGGRGEQFF
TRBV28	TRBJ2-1	CASSKRQGIRNEQFF
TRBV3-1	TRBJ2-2	CASSQQGFTGELFF
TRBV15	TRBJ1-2	CATSSLVEEGYTF
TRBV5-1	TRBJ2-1	CASSLGPGDNEQFF
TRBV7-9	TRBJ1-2	CASHAIQGRYGYTF
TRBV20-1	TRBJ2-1	CSAGTSGGLTLQFF
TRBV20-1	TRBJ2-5	CSARGLAGEEETQYF
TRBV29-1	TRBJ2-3	CSVVERPTLLDTQYF
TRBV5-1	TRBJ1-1	CASSISVMNTEAFF
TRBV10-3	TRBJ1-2	CAISEWTVNYGYTF
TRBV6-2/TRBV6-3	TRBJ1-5	CASSPRQGAVQPQHF
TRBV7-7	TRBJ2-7	CASSLEPASLYEQYF
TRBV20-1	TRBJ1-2	CSARDGFRVDGYTF
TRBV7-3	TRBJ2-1	CASSLTSGGPPGSEQFF
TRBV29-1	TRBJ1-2	CSVTGSSYGYTF
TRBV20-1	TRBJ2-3	CSARERFKADTQYF
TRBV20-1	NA	CSARITTGTGRLGQETQYF
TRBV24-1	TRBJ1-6	CATSAGGFSPLHF
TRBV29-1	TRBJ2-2	CSVERTLNTGELFF
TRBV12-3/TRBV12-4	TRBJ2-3	CASSLGREKDTQYF
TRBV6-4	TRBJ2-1	CASSEEYRDYEQFF
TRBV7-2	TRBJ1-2	CASSWGQGHYGYTF
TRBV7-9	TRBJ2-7	CASTPGQGIYEQYF
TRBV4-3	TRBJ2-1	CASSQEGGGSYNEQFF
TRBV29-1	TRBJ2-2	CSVSGHQNTGELFF